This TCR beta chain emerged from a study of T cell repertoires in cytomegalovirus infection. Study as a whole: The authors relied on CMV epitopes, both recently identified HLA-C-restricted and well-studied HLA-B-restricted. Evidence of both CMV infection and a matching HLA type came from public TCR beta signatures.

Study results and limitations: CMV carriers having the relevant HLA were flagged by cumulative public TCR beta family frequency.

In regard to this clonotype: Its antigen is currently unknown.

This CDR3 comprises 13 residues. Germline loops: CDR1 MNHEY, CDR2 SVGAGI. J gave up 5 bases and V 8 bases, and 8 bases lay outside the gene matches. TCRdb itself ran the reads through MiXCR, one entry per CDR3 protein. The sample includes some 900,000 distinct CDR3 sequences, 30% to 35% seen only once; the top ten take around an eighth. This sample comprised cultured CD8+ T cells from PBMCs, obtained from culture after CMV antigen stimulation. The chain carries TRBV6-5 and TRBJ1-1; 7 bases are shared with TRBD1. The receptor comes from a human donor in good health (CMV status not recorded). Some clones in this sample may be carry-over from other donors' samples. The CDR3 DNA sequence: TGTGCCAGCGGACCAGGGGGAGAAACTGAAGCTTTCTTT. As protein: CASGPGGETEAFF.